Shown below are 12 T cell receptor beta chains from a single sample sequenced in a study of blood T cell repertoires in COVID-19. Produced via immunoSEQ multiplex PCR; TCRdb's table is partial and in-frame only. The sample holds tens of thousands of clones, around 90% seen once. What was sequenced was peripheral blood. All receptors derive from a human donor in a cohort sampled during active COVID-19.

The CDR3 DNA is TGCGCCAGCAGCGCCGGGACAGGGTACGAAAAACTGTTTTTT. Protein sequence: CASSAGTGYEKLFF. The chain has TRBV5-1 and TRBJ1-4, with TRBD1 matching over 9 bases. J gave up 8 bases and V 4 bases, and 6 bases lay outside the gene matches. Germline V lookup: CDR1 SGHRS, CDR2 YFSETQ. The CDR3 length is 14 residues.

The chain has TRBV11-2 and TRBJ1-2; D gene unclear. The germline V gene has CDR1 SGHAT and CDR2 FQNNGV. V lost 1 base to trimming and J lost 7 bases, with 22 bases between them. The CDR3 sequence is 17 residues long. The CDR3 loop is CASSLVRLGGLAGGYTF. CDR3 DNA sequence: TGTGCCAGCAGCTTAGTCCGTTTGGGAGGGCTGGCCGGTGGCTACACCTTC.

CDR3 sequence (DNA): TGCAGCGTCCCAGAGAGCGGAGATGGCTACACCTTC. This encodes CSVPESGDGYTF. This chain connects TRBV29-1 to TRBJ1-2, with D uncertain. V lost 6 bases and J lost 6, with 14 bases in between. Germline V gene lookup returns CDR1 SQVTM and CDR2 ANQGSEA. The CDR3 runs to 12 residues.

This clone has only one observation. J is TRBJ1-3 and V is TRBV3-1 (or the pseudogene TRBV3-2); 9 bases line up with TRBD1. The CDR3 loop spans 22 amino acids. CDR1 LGHDT and CDR2 YNNKEL come from the germline V gene (reference sequence). V lost 0 bases and J lost 0; bases outside the gene matches: 18. The CDR3 nucleotides are TGTGCCAGCAGCCAAGAGGGAGGCACCGGGACAGGGACCCCCCTCTCTGGAAACACCATATATTTT. Translating gives CASSQEGGTGTGTPLSGNTIYF.

The rearrangement uses TRBV18 and TRBJ2-7, with 7 bases fitting TRBD1. This CDR3 has 14 amino acids. J lost 0 bases, V lost 3 bases, and 2 bases had no gene match. CDR1 and CDR2 (germline): KGHSH, LQKENI. Written as DNA, the CDR3 is TGTGCCAGCTCACCCCAGGGGGTCTCCTACGAGCAGTACTTC. It codes for CASSPQGVSYEQYF.

The chain has TRBV4-2 and TRBJ1-1, with 7 bases that match TRBD1. The CDR3 runs to 14 residues. V was clipped by 4 bases and J by 3 bases; unmatched bases: 5. Per the germline V gene, CDR1 is LGHNA and CDR2 is YNFKEQ. For the CDR3, the DNA is TGTGCCAGCAGCCGCAATACAGGGGACACTGAAGCTTTCTTT. Its translation: CASSRNTGDTEAFF.

In DNA, the CDR3 is TGTGCCAGCAGTTCCCCGGGACAGGGAGCGATCGAGCAGTACTTC. Translation: CASSSPGQGAIEQYF. The chain uses TRBV6-6 and TRBJ2-7, with 9 nucleotides matching TRBD1. V lost 4 bases to trimming and J lost 6 bases; unmatched junction nucleotides: 10. The CDR3 totals 15 residues. In germline, CDR1 is MNHNY, CDR2 SVGAGI (reference sequence).

The J gene is TRBJ2-7, the V gene TRBV2; D perhaps matches TRBD1 (5 bases). CDR1 and CDR2 from the germline V gene are SNHLY and FYNNEI. The CDR3 totals 13 residues. The ends were cut back, 10 bases at V and 0 bases at J, with 13 bases in the middle. CDR3 in DNA: TGTGCCACCCGCAGGGATCCCTCCTACGAGCAGTACTTC. Protein product: CATRRDPSYEQYF.

The rearrangement uses TRBV19 and TRBJ1-1; no firm D call. Trimming shortened V by 5 bases and J by 8 bases, and 21 bases separated the two germline ends. The germline CDR1 and CDR2 sequences are LNHDA and SQIVND (reference sequence). This CDR3 spans 15 amino acids. The CDR3 is CASSLNLLAAPEAFF. For the CDR3, the DNA is TGTGCCAGTAGTCTAAACTTGTTGGCAGCGCCAGAAGCTTTCTTT.

The genes are TRBV6-5 and TRBJ2-2; no firm D call. V dropped 6 bases and J dropped 0 bases, with 2 bases sitting between them. This CDR3 spans 12 amino acids. Germline assignment: CDR1 MNHEY and CDR2 SVGAGI. CDR3 coding DNA: TGTGCCAGCAGCACGAACACCGGGGAGCTGTTTTTT. Translation: CASSTNTGELFF.

The gene calls are TRBV7-8 and TRBJ1-6; perhaps TRBD1 as D (5 bases). CDR1 and CDR2 (germline): SGHVS, FQNEAQ. The CDR3 extends over 15 amino acids. The germline V and J ends were trimmed by 3 bases and 15 bases, with 21 bases remaining between them. CDR3 nucleotide sequence: TGTGCCAGCAGCTTGGAGGGAGGGGCCGGGTTGGGCCTCCACTTT. Protein product: CASSLEGGAGLGLHF.

This clone was picked up a small number of times. The genes are TRBV10-2 and TRBJ2-7; D may be TRBD1 (7 bases). CDR3 length equals 13 residues. Per germline, CDR1 WSHSY and CDR2 SAAADI. V shed 10 bases and J shed 3 bases, with 16 bases lying between them. The CDR3 coding sequence is TGCGCCACCAAGAGACAGGGAGGCTACGAGCAGTACTTC. Protein product: CATKRQGGYEQYF.